These T cell receptor beta chains were read from a single sample in a study of blood T cell repertoires in COVID-19. The assay was immunoSEQ multiplex PCR, and TCRdb's table has in-frame clones only and misses some. The table records almost 200,000 clones, about 82% of them present only once. The material sequenced was peripheral blood. The origin of the receptors is a man aged 55-75 years with COVID-19, enrolled during active disease. CDR3s include the opening cysteine and the closing phenylalanine or tryptophan. Fields, in order: D gene, J gene, clone size, V gene, CDR3 protein, CDR3 DNA. D genes are given only for firm matches. Size tells how often a clone was seen (once, few, many) or the class of an expanded clone, and some rows leave it out.

d_gene: TRBD1; j_gene: TRBJ1-3; abundance: .; v_gene: TRBV5-5; CDR3aa: CASSLDRANTIYF; CDR3nt: TGTGCCAGCAGCCTGGACAGGGCGAACACCATATATTTT
d_gene: .; j_gene: TRBJ1-6; abundance: .; v_gene: TRBV3-1/TRBV3-2; CDR3aa: CASSQSKLGGAPLHF; CDR3nt: TGTGCCAGCAGCCAATCGAAATTAGGGGGTGCACCCCTCCACTTT
d_gene: .; j_gene: TRBJ2-1; abundance: .; v_gene: TRBV6-1; CDR3aa: CASSESPGSYNEQFF; CDR3nt: TGTGCCAGCAGTGAGAGCCCAGGGTCCTACAATGAGCAGTTCTTC
d_gene: TRBD1; j_gene: TRBJ2-1; abundance: .; v_gene: TRBV19; CDR3aa: CASRGTGAGNEQFF; CDR3nt: TGTGCCAGTAGAGGGACAGGGGCGGGCAATGAGCAGTTCTTC
d_gene: TRBD1; j_gene: TRBJ2-2; abundance: .; v_gene: TRBV2; CDR3aa: CAGSTGPLNTGELFF; CDR3nt: TGTGCCGGGTCGACAGGGCCACTGAACACCGGGGAGCTGTTTTTT
d_gene: TRBD1; j_gene: TRBJ1-3; abundance: .; v_gene: TRBV5-1; CDR3aa: CASSLNTGGSGNTIYF; CDR3nt: TGCGCCAGCAGCTTAAATACAGGGGGCTCTGGAAACACCATATATTTT
d_gene: TRBD1; j_gene: TRBJ1-4; abundance: .; v_gene: TRBV30; CDR3aa: CAWDRGGFEKLFF; CDR3nt: TGTGCCTGGGACAGGGGTGGATTTGAAAAACTGTTTTTT
d_gene: TRBD1; j_gene: TRBJ1-1; abundance: few; v_gene: TRBV10-3; CDR3aa: CAISESQGAANTEAFF; CDR3nt: TGTGCCATCAGTGAGTCGCAGGGGGCAGCGAACACTGAAGCTTTCTTT
d_gene: .; j_gene: TRBJ1-2; abundance: .; v_gene: TRBV4-3; CDR3aa: CASSQDTGSLYGYTF; CDR3nt: TGCGCCAGCAGCCAAGACACGGGTAGTCTGTATGGCTACACCTTC
d_gene: .; j_gene: TRBJ1-6; abundance: .; v_gene: TRBV5-1; CDR3aa: CASSLDVTVGSPLHF; CDR3nt: TGCGCCAGCAGCTTGGACGTGACTGTCGGTTCACCCCTCCACTTT
d_gene: TRBD1; j_gene: TRBJ1-2; abundance: once; v_gene: TRBV14; CDR3aa: CASSPGRGMGYTF; CDR3nt: TGTGCCAGCAGCCCGGGCAGGGGGATGGGCTACACCTTC
d_gene: .; j_gene: TRBJ2-3; abundance: .; v_gene: TRBV30; CDR3aa: CAWSGGRGRTDTQYF; CDR3nt: TGTGCCTGGAGTGGGGGCAGGGGTCGCACAGATACGCAGTATTTT
d_gene: TRBD1; j_gene: TRBJ2-7; abundance: .; v_gene: TRBV5-6; CDR3aa: CASSFGRGPYEQYF; CDR3nt: TGTGCCAGCAGCTTTGGCAGGGGGCCCTACGAGCAGTACTTC
d_gene: .; j_gene: TRBJ2-2; abundance: .; v_gene: TRBV7-7; CDR3aa: CASSLAHDSTGELFF; CDR3nt: TGTGCCAGCAGCTTAGCCCATGACTCCACCGGGGAGCTGTTTTTT
d_gene: .; j_gene: TRBJ1-2; abundance: .; v_gene: TRBV3-1/TRBV3-2; CDR3aa: CASSQGYSNYGYTF; CDR3nt: TGTGCCAGCAGCCAAGGGTACTCAAACTATGGCTACACCTTC
d_gene: TRBD1; j_gene: TRBJ1-2; abundance: .; v_gene: TRBV5-4; CDR3aa: CASSYNRGPGYTF; CDR3nt: TGTGCCAGCAGCTACAACAGGGGTCCTGGCTACACCTTC
d_gene: .; j_gene: TRBJ2-5; abundance: .; v_gene: TRBV3-1/TRBV3-2; CDR3aa: CASSPRGETQYF; CDR3nt: TGTGCCAGCAGCCCTAGGGGGGAGACCCAGTACTTC
d_gene: .; j_gene: TRBJ1-2; abundance: .; v_gene: TRBV28; CDR3aa: CASSSPATANYGYTF; CDR3nt: TGTGCCAGCAGTTCACCGGCAACAGCTAACTATGGCTACACCTTC
d_gene: TRBD1; j_gene: TRBJ1-2; abundance: .; v_gene: TRBV27; CDR3aa: CASSLVRTGRTAGYTF; CDR3nt: TGTGCCAGCAGTTTGGTCCGGACAGGGCGGACTGCCGGCTACACCTTC
d_gene: TRBD2; j_gene: TRBJ2-7; abundance: .; v_gene: TRBV18; CDR3aa: CASSPFTGGSYEQYF; CDR3nt: TGTGCCAGCTCACCTTTCACCGGGGGGTCCTACGAGCAGTACTTC
d_gene: .; j_gene: TRBJ1-5; abundance: .; v_gene: TRBV27; CDR3aa: CASSLRSPQGNQPQHF; CDR3nt: TGTGCCAGCAGTTTACGCTCGCCGCAGGGCAATCAGCCCCAGCATTTT
d_gene: TRBD1; j_gene: TRBJ2-7; abundance: .; v_gene: TRBV28; CDR3aa: CASTSAGGSYEQYF; CDR3nt: TGTGCCAGCACCTCGGCAGGGGGCTCCTACGAGCAGTACTTC
d_gene: .; j_gene: TRBJ1-1; abundance: .; v_gene: TRBV7-8; CDR3aa: CASSFQGNTEAFF; CDR3nt: TGTGCCAGCAGCTTCCAGGGCAACACTGAAGCTTTCTTT
d_gene: TRBD2; j_gene: TRBJ2-4; abundance: .; v_gene: TRBV28; CDR3aa: CASSLSPLAGSGIQYF; CDR3nt: TGTGCCAGCAGTTTATCCCCTCTAGCGGGGTCAGGGATTCAGTACTTC
d_gene: TRBD2; j_gene: TRBJ2-7; abundance: once; v_gene: TRBV27; CDR3aa: CASSPGGGRTVYEQYF; CDR3nt: TGTGCCAGCAGTCCCGGGGGGGGGAGGACTGTATACGAGCAGTACTTC
d_gene: TRBD1; j_gene: TRBJ1-3; abundance: few; v_gene: TRBV7-9; CDR3aa: CASSFDRGSGNTIYF; CDR3nt: TGTGCCAGCAGCTTCGACAGGGGCTCTGGAAACACCATATATTTT
d_gene: .; j_gene: TRBJ2-2; abundance: .; v_gene: TRBV7-9; CDR3aa: CASSHREGGELFF; CDR3nt: TGTGCCAGCAGCCACAGGGAAGGCGGGGAGCTGTTTTTT
d_gene: .; j_gene: TRBJ2-1; abundance: .; v_gene: TRBV19; CDR3aa: CASSMGGANEQFF; CDR3nt: TGTGCCAGTAGTATGGGGGGGGCGAATGAGCAGTTCTTC
d_gene: TRBD1; j_gene: TRBJ1-1; abundance: .; v_gene: TRBV28; CDR3aa: CASSRGLRNTEAFF; CDR3nt: TGTGCCAGCAGCAGGGGGCTCCGGAACACTGAAGCTTTCTTT
d_gene: TRBD1; j_gene: TRBJ1-5; abundance: few; v_gene: TRBV2; CDR3aa: CASTRTGADQPQHF; CDR3nt: TGTGCCAGCACGAGGACAGGGGCGGATCAGCCCCAGCATTTT
d_gene: .; j_gene: TRBJ1-6; abundance: .; v_gene: TRBV27; CDR3aa: CASSFWQVNSPLHF; CDR3nt: TGTGCCAGCAGTTTTTGGCAGGTTAATTCACCCCTCCACTTT
d_gene: .; j_gene: TRBJ2-1; abundance: .; v_gene: TRBV3-1/TRBV3-2; CDR3aa: CASTLQGYEQFF; CDR3nt: TGTGCCAGCACCTTACAGGGATATGAGCAGTTCTTC
d_gene: .; j_gene: TRBJ1-2; abundance: .; v_gene: TRBV10-3; CDR3aa: CAIKAVRDYGYTF; CDR3nt: TGTGCCATCAAAGCCGTCAGGGACTATGGCTACACCTTC
d_gene: .; j_gene: TRBJ1-5; abundance: .; v_gene: TRBV27; CDR3aa: CASRFRGQPQHF; CDR3nt: TGTGCCAGCAGATTCCGGGGACAGCCCCAGCATTTT
d_gene: TRBD1; j_gene: TRBJ1-2; abundance: few; v_gene: TRBV18; CDR3aa: CASSSDRYRDGYTF; CDR3nt: TGTGCCAGCTCATCGGACAGGTATCGGGACGGCTACACCTTC
d_gene: .; j_gene: TRBJ1-6; abundance: .; v_gene: TRBV28; CDR3aa: CASSFRGFEDNSPLHF; CDR3nt: TGTGCCAGCAGTTTTAGAGGATTTGAGGATAATTCACCCCTCCACTTT
d_gene: .; j_gene: TRBJ1-4; abundance: .; v_gene: TRBV19; CDR3aa: CASNKRTVGGEKLFF; CDR3nt: TGTGCCAGTAATAAGCGGACCGTGGGTGGGGAAAAACTGTTTTTT
d_gene: .; j_gene: TRBJ2-7; abundance: .; v_gene: TRBV6-2/TRBV6-3; CDR3aa: CASSSWATSYEQYF; CDR3nt: TGTGCCAGCAGTTCTTGGGCCACATCCTACGAGCAGTACTTC
d_gene: TRBD1; j_gene: TRBJ1-3; abundance: .; v_gene: TRBV4-1; CDR3aa: CASSQSRLRQGATGNTIYF; CDR3nt: TGCGCCAGCAGCCAATCACGTCTCCGACAGGGGGCAACGGGAAACACCATATATTTT
d_gene: .; j_gene: TRBJ1-1; abundance: .; v_gene: TRBV20-1; CDR3aa: CRVRGNTEAFF; CDR3nt: TGCAGGGTCAGGGGGAACACTGAAGCTTTCTTT
d_gene: TRBD1; j_gene: TRBJ1-1; abundance: .; v_gene: TRBV23-1; CDR3aa: CASSPRGQGETEAFF; CDR3nt: TGCGCCAGCAGTCCCCGGGGACAGGGGGAAACTGAAGCTTTCTTT
d_gene: TRBD1; j_gene: TRBJ1-4; abundance: .; v_gene: TRBV5-1; CDR3aa: CASSRDRADNEKLFF; CDR3nt: TGCGCCAGCAGCCGCGACAGGGCAGATAATGAAAAACTGTTTTTT